The rows below give T cell receptor beta chains drawn from one sample of a study of T cells in Graves' hyperthyroidism and ophthalmopathy. TCRdb analysed the multiplex PCR reads with MiXCR anew, one entry per CDR3 protein. The profile shows around 560,000 distinct CDR3 sequences, around 17% of them singletons. Sequencing used blood. The source is a woman younger than 30 with Graves' hyperthyroidism. The CDR3 runs from the conserved cysteine through the conserved F or W. Each record gives: clone size, V gene, D gene, J gene, CDR3 DNA, CDR3 protein. The D gene is left open where the match is weak. Some rows have no size entry. The others give once, few or many, or a class for an expanded clone.

NA	TRBV4-2	NA	TRBJ1-2	TGTGCCAGCAGCCAAGATGATATACAGGGATGGTATGGCTACACCTTC	CASSQDDIQGWYGYTF
NA	TRBV12-3/TRBV12-4	TRBD2	TRBJ2-1	TGTGCCAGCACCCCGGGGACTAGCGGGAGGAATGAGCAGTTCTTC	CASTPGTSGRNEQFF
few	TRBV6-2/TRBV6-3	NA	TRBJ2-5	TGTGCCAGCAAACGACCAATCCGAGAGTCGGAGACCCAGTACTTC	CASKRPIRESETQYF
few	TRBV10-3	TRBD2	TRBJ2-1	TGTGCCATCTGGCCCCCCACCGCGGGGGGCGTTAGCTCCTACAATGAGCAGTTCTTC	CAIWPPTAGGVSSYNEQFF
NA	TRBV30	TRBD1	TRBJ1-3	TGTGCCTGGAGTTCCCTGCGGGACAGGGGATTTTCTGGAAACACCATATATTTT	CAWSSLRDRGFSGNTIYF
many	TRBV20-1	NA	TRBJ2-7	TGCAGTGCTTGGACCGTACCTGCCTACGAGCAGTACTTC	CSAWTVPAYEQYF
NA	TRBV28	TRBD1	TRBJ1-4	TGTGCCAGCCTGGGGGACAGTAATGAAAAACTGTTTTTT	CASLGDSNEKLFF
NA	TRBV5-1	NA	TRBJ1-2	TGCGCCAGCAGCGCCCTTTTGGGATCCTATGGCTACACCTTC	CASSALLGSYGYTF
many	TRBV11-2	TRBD2	TRBJ2-4	TGTGCCAGCAGCTTCCTCGGGGGCGGGAGGGCGAACATTCAGTACTTC	CASSFLGGGRANIQYF
NA	TRBV19	TRBD1	TRBJ1-1	TGTGCCAGTATTGGGACAGCGGGGGAAGCTTTCTTT	CASIGTAGEAFF
NA	TRBV10-1	TRBD1	TRBJ1-1	TGCGCCAGCCAGGACAGGTCGGGTACTGAAGCTTTCTTT	CASQDRSGTEAFF
many	TRBV30	NA	TRBJ2-2	TGTGCCTGGAGATTTGGGACCGACCAGGAGCTGTTTTTT	CAWRFGTDQELFF
few	TRBV19	NA	TRBJ2-7	TGTGCCAGTAGTATCGGACTTACATCCTACGAGCAGTACTTC	CASSIGLTSYEQYF
many	TRBV7-2	TRBD2	TRBJ2-3	TGTGCCAGCTCTCGGACTAGCGGGGGGGCCTCTGGCACAGATACGCAGTATTTT	CASSRTSGGASGTDTQYF
few	TRBV6-1	NA	TRBJ1-1	TGTGCCAGCAGTTCCCGCCCAGACGGGGCAAGAGAAGCTTTCTTT	CASSSRPDGAREAFF
many	TRBV6-2/TRBV6-3	NA	TRBJ1-1	TGTGCCAGCACCCCCCGGGTTGGGCGAGACAGAGAAGCTTTCTTT	CASTPRVGRDREAFF
many	TRBV10-1	NA	TRBJ2-3	TGCGCCAGCAGTGACCCCGGAAGCACAGATACGCAGTATTTT	CASSDPGSTDTQYF
many	TRBV15	TRBD1	TRBJ1-5	TGTGCCACCAGCAGGGGTTCGACAGGGATGAGCAATCAGCCCCAGCATTTT	CATSRGSTGMSNQPQHF
many	TRBV28	TRBD1	TRBJ2-7	TGTGCCAGCAGTCCAGGGGGCTTGAGATCCTACGAGCAGTACTTC	CASSPGGLRSYEQYF
NA	TRBV6-1	TRBD2	TRBJ2-2	TGTGCCAGCAGTGAGGGAGGGCCAAACACCGAGGAGCTGTTTTTT	CASSEGGPNTEELFF
many	TRBV6-2/TRBV6-3	NA	TRBJ2-3	TGTGCCAGCAGTTACTCGATGCCAGTTGGAAGCACAGATACGCAGTATTTT	CASSYSMPVGSTDTQYF
many	TRBV12-3/TRBV12-4	NA	TRBJ1-3	TGTGCCAGCAGGAAGACAGGTCTCTCTGGAAACACCATATATTTT	CASRKTGLSGNTIYF
NA	TRBV5-1	NA	TRBJ2-7	TGCGCCAGCAGCTGGTACAGGAACTACGAGCAGTACTTC	CASSWYRNYEQYF
NA	TRBV28	NA	TRBJ1-3	TGTGCCAGCAGTCCTTGGTCGATTGTAAACACCATATATTTT	CASSPWSIVNTIYF
many	TRBV24-1	NA	TRBJ2-2	TGTGCCACCAGTGAATACGAAGGACTAGACGACAGGACCGGGGAGCTGTTTTTT	CATSEYEGLDDRTGELFF
many	TRBV7-9	NA	TRBJ2-1	TGTGCCAGCAGCTTAAAACGAACGGAGCAGTTCTTC	CASSLKRTEQFF
few	TRBV6-2/TRBV6-3	TRBD1	TRBJ2-5	TGTGCCAGCAGTTACGTGGGGACAGGGGGCGGACGACGAGAGACCCAGTACTTC	CASSYVGTGGGRRETQYF
NA	TRBV19	TRBD1	TRBJ1-1	TGTGCCAGTAGCACAGGGGGGGTAATGAACACTGAAGCTTTCTTT	CASSTGGVMNTEAFF
many	TRBV7-3	NA	TRBJ2-7	TGTGCCAGCAGCTTCGGCTGGACAGCCGATTCCTACGAGCAGTACTTC	CASSFGWTADSYEQYF
many	TRBV12-3/TRBV12-4	NA	TRBJ1-5	TGTGCCAGCAGCCTTACAGGGTTCCATCAGCCCCAGCATTTT	CASSLTGFHQPQHF
NA	TRBV27	TRBD2	TRBJ2-3	TGTGCCAGCAGTCGAAGGGGACTAGCGGGGATTACAGATACGCAGTATTTT	CASSRRGLAGITDTQYF
many	TRBV5-1	NA	TRBJ2-1	TGCGCCAGCAGCACATTCTACAATGAGCAGTTCTTC	CASSTFYNEQFF
many	TRBV2	TRBD1	TRBJ2-5	TGTGCCAGCAGCGGACAGGGGATTGAGACCCAGTACTTC	CASSGQGIETQYF
NA	TRBV7-9	NA	TRBJ2-3	TGTGCTGCAGGGCAGGGAAGCACAGATACGCAGTATTTT	CAAGQGSTDTQYF
many	TRBV11-2	NA	TRBJ2-7	TGTGCCAGCAGCTCCCGACTGGTCTACGAGCAGTACTTC	CASSSRLVYEQYF